This is a list of T cell receptor beta chains from one sample in a study of T-cell reconstitution after alpha-beta-depleted transplantation in children. TCRdb reprocessed the PCR reads via MiXCR and lists one record per CDR3 protein. The table has about 610,000 distinct CDR3 sequences, about 11% seen once; the top ten hold less than 5%. The sequenced sample was PBMCs from the stem cell graft donor, obtained from the stem cell graft. These receptors were collected from a human donor who donated a stem cell graft to a child with acute myeloid leukemia. Both conserved end residues are part of each CDR3. D genes are given only for firm matches. Only some rows state a clone size, as once, few, many or a class for expanded clones.

CDR3 length: 15; D gene: -; clone size: -; V gene: TRBV29-1; CDR3 protein: CSVGGGHGEGETQYF
CDR3 length: 16; D gene: -; clone size: -; V gene: TRBV3-1; CDR3 protein: CASSPRGSGHYNEQFF
CDR3 length: 16; D gene: TRBD2; clone size: many; V gene: TRBV4-2; CDR3 protein: CASSQGGTRVYNEQFF
CDR3 length: 15; D gene: -; clone size: few; V gene: TRBV6-1; CDR3 protein: CASRAPGVWTGELFF
CDR3 length: 14; D gene: -; clone size: once; V gene: TRBV5-1; CDR3 protein: CASSGGGALNEQFF
CDR3 length: 15; D gene: TRBD2; clone size: -; V gene: TRBV20-1; CDR3 protein: CSARDGAGESDEQFF
CDR3 length: 16; D gene: TRBD2; clone size: -; V gene: TRBV7-2; CDR3 protein: CASRFSPSGRTNEQFF
CDR3 length: 13; D gene: TRBD2; clone size: many; V gene: TRBV20-1; CDR3 protein: CSARTSGSYEQYF
CDR3 length: 14; D gene: TRBD2; clone size: many; V gene: TRBV5-5; CDR3 protein: CASSTGLVYNEQFF
CDR3 length: 12; D gene: TRBD2; clone size: few; V gene: TRBV29-1; CDR3 protein: CSVLQRGDEQYF
CDR3 length: 14; D gene: -; clone size: many; V gene: TRBV10-2; CDR3 protein: CASSESNSNQPQHF
CDR3 length: 15; D gene: TRBD1; clone size: few; V gene: TRBV9; CDR3 protein: CASSVQGVPQETQYF
CDR3 length: 13; D gene: -; clone size: few; V gene: TRBV24-1; CDR3 protein: CATSGGTARGYTF
CDR3 length: 14; D gene: -; clone size: few; V gene: TRBV11-2; CDR3 protein: CASSSAAQADRAFF
CDR3 length: 17; D gene: -; clone size: -; V gene: TRBV18; CDR3 protein: CASSPYSTSSAYNEQFF
CDR3 length: 13; D gene: -; clone size: few; V gene: TRBV12-3/TRBV12-4; CDR3 protein: CASSLRPLGTQYF
CDR3 length: 12; D gene: -; clone size: -; V gene: TRBV29-1; CDR3 protein: CSAGAGYEKLFF
CDR3 length: 15; D gene: TRBD2; clone size: many; V gene: TRBV5-6; CDR3 protein: CASEWREDFSYEQYF
CDR3 length: 10; D gene: -; clone size: -; V gene: TRBV29-1; CDR3 protein: CSIKTNEQFF
CDR3 length: 16; D gene: TRBD2; clone size: -; V gene: TRBV5-1; CDR3 protein: CASSLGGLAGAYTQYF
CDR3 length: 16; D gene: -; clone size: once; V gene: TRBV7-3; CDR3 protein: CASSLLGQGYNNEQFF
CDR3 length: 16; D gene: -; clone size: many; V gene: TRBV7-2; CDR3 protein: CASSLAPGTANYGYTF
CDR3 length: 14; D gene: -; clone size: -; V gene: TRBV12-2; CDR3 protein: CASRSRTAQETQYF
CDR3 length: 15; D gene: -; clone size: few; V gene: TRBV5-1; CDR3 protein: CASSLAGDRTDTQYF
CDR3 length: 17; D gene: TRBD2; clone size: few; V gene: TRBV20-1; CDR3 protein: CSAVPVAAGIGQETQYF
CDR3 length: 16; D gene: TRBD2; clone size: few; V gene: TRBV9; CDR3 protein: CASSLDSGTSGDTQYF
CDR3 length: 16; D gene: -; clone size: -; V gene: TRBV29-1; CDR3 protein: CSVQTRSWDGNQPQHF
CDR3 length: 14; D gene: -; clone size: few; V gene: TRBV5-1; CDR3 protein: CASSPTGGSEKLFF
CDR3 length: 14; D gene: TRBD1; clone size: few; V gene: TRBV20-1; CDR3 protein: CSAQQGALYNEQFF
CDR3 length: 14; D gene: -; clone size: -; V gene: TRBV12-3/TRBV12-4; CDR3 protein: CASSVAVSGNTIYF
CDR3 length: 16; D gene: -; clone size: -; V gene: TRBV4-3; CDR3 protein: CASSQDWGNSNQPQHF
CDR3 length: 15; D gene: -; clone size: -; V gene: TRBV5-6; CDR3 protein: CASSPVGDLKNIQYF
CDR3 length: 18; D gene: TRBD1; clone size: few; V gene: TRBV9; CDR3 protein: CASSVGFVGQGAYNEQYF
CDR3 length: 16; D gene: -; clone size: many; V gene: TRBV15; CDR3 protein: CATSRDGGASNQPQHF
CDR3 length: 12; D gene: -; clone size: many; V gene: TRBV4-3; CDR3 protein: CASSQDALGVRF
CDR3 length: 14; D gene: -; clone size: -; V gene: TRBV3-1; CDR3 protein: CASSRGSGYYEQYF
CDR3 length: 14; D gene: TRBD2; clone size: many; V gene: TRBV20-1; CDR3 protein: CSATSGSMADTQYF
CDR3 length: 13; D gene: TRBD2; clone size: many; V gene: TRBV20-1; CDR3 protein: CRTGLAGGNEQFF
CDR3 length: 13; D gene: -; clone size: many; V gene: TRBV25-1; CDR3 protein: CASSVDLPDEQFF
CDR3 length: 13; D gene: -; clone size: many; V gene: TRBV12-3/TRBV12-4; CDR3 protein: CASRLQVLREQYF
CDR3 length: 14; D gene: -; clone size: -; V gene: TRBV9; CDR3 protein: CASSVGGVNNEQFF